At least ten counts were recorded for the clone carrying this T cell receptor beta chain. V trimming: 0 bases; J trimming: 4 bases; junction bases outside the gene matches: 2. CDR1 MNHEY and CDR2 SVGEGT come from the germline V gene. This CDR3 comprises 14 residues. Described time point: sample taken at primary tumor resection. The 60 to 90 donors had untreated early-stage non-small cell lung cancer. Material for sequencing was whole RNA from tumor, nontumor lung or frozen PBMC, left unsorted. TCRdb re-derived calls from the 5' RACE reads in MiXCR, one entry per CDR3 protein. Seen here are tens of thousands of distinct CDR3 sequences, about 5.2% observed once, and the top ten hold roughly 25%. This entry is derived from a study of spatial heterogeneity in lung cancer. Study details: Detection consistently yielded more beta chains than alpha chains.

The sample here was PBMCs, taken at surgery. The rearrangement uses TRBV6-2 or TRBV6-3 and TRBJ2-5, with 7 bases fitting TRBD1. This sequence originates from a female donor with early-stage non-small cell lung cancer. CDR3 in amino acids: CASSYSDRTETQYF. In DNA form, the CDR3 reads TGTGCCAGCAGTTACTCGGACAGGACAGAGACCCAGTACTTC.